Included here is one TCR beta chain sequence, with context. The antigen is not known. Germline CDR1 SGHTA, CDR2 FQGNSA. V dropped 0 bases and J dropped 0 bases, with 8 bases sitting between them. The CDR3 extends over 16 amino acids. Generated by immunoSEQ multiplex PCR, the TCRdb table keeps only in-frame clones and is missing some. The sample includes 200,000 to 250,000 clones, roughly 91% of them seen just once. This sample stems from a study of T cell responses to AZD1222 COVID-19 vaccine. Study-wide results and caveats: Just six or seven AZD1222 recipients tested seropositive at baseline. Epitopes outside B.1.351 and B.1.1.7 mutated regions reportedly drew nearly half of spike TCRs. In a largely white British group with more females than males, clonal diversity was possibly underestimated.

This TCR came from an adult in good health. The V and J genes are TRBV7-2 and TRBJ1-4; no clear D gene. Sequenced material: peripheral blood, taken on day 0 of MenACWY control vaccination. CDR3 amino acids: CASSLAGPTTNEKLFF. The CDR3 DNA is TGTGCCAGCAGCTTAGCGGGTCCAACAACTAATGAAAAACTGTTTTTT.